This T cell receptor beta chain was profiled in a study of blood T cell repertoires in COVID-19. Per the original methods: Reference gene primer amplification gave nucleated cell count estimates. TCRdb keeps only in-frame clones here, not all; method: immunoSEQ multiplex PCR. For V, J and clone size, that table is used; D and trimming come from the DNA. The sample yields approximately 140,000 clones, around 84% seen once. The CDR3 is 17 amino acids. CDR1 and CDR2 (germline): SGHTA, FQGNSA. J lost 2 bases, V lost 7 bases, and 12 bases had no gene match. The receptor was derived from a man in his sixties with active or convalescent COVID-19. The V call is TRBV7-2, the J call TRBJ2-3; 10 positions match TRBD2. What was sequenced was peripheral blood. This CDR3 is CASNPSSGRWATDTQYF. The CDR3 region has the DNA TGTGCCAGCAACCCCTCTAGCGGGAGATGGGCCACAGATACGCAGTATTTT.